These 19 T cell receptor beta chains originate from one sample sequenced in a study of OX40 agonist ivuxolimab in advanced cancers. The assay was immunoSEQ multiplex PCR, and TCRdb's table has in-frame clones only and misses some. The sample lists roughly 38,000 clones, around nine tenths occurring once. The sample consisted of CD4+ or CD8+ T cells sorted from blood, taken in a trial of the OX40 agonist ivuxolimab. These TCRs come from an adult with an advanced solid tumor such as melanoma, head and neck, liver or kidney cancer.

The chain is built from TRBV19 and TRBJ1-5; D may be TRBD1 (5 bases). CDR1 and CDR2 (germline): LNHDA, SQIVND (reference sequence). V was cut by 4 bases and J by 7 bases, with 14 bases left in between. This CDR3 contains 14 residues. In DNA form, the CDR3 reads TGTGCCAGTAGTAACTTGGAGGGGTCCCAGCCCCAGCATTTT. It encodes CASSNLEGSQPQHF.

The gene calls are TRBV10-3 and TRBJ2-3; D might be TRBD1 (5 bases). Trimming took off 7 bases at V and 6 bases at J, with 23 bases between the two ends. CDR3 size: 16 residues. CDR1 and CDR2 (germline): ENHRY, SYGVKD. This CDR3 is CAIKGEPGRQSDTQYF. Written as DNA, the CDR3 is TGTGCCATCAAAGGGGAACCCGGACGGCAGAGCGATACGCAGTATTTT.

This clone is a singleton in its sample. This chain joins TRBV28 and TRBJ2-7; tentatively, D is TRBD1 (7 bases). The germline CDR1 and CDR2 sequences are MDHEN and SYDVKM. CDR3 size: 15 residues. Trimming removed 6 bases from V and 2 bases from J, with 17 bases in between. CDR3 sequence (DNA): TGTGCCAGCAGCCCAGGGGGGCCGAACGCCTACGAGCAGTACTTC. Translating it yields CASSPGGPNAYEQYF.

This chain connects TRBV11-2 to TRBJ2-2; D is unclear. Germline CDR1 SGHAT, CDR2 FQNNGV. The CDR3 is 14 amino acids. V gave up 4 bases and J gave up 2 bases, with 8 bases separating them. CDR3 coding DNA: TGTGCCAGCAGCTCCCAGTTAAACACCGGGGAGCTGTTTTTT. Encoded protein: CASSSQLNTGELFF.

The V and J genes are TRBV7-9 and TRBJ2-6; no reliable D call. Germline V gives CDR1 SEHNR, CDR2 FQNEAQ (reference sequence). There are 19 residues in the CDR3. The V gene lost 6 bases and the J gene lost 0 bases, with 21 bases spanning the gap. The CDR3 region has the DNA TGTGCCAGCAGTTCCGCAGTCTCCCGGACCCCCTCTGGGGCCAACGTCCTGACTTTC. Amino acids: CASSSAVSRTPSGANVLTF.

The chain carries TRBV19 and TRBJ1-1; D gene ambiguous. The germline CDR1 and CDR2 sequences are LNHDA and SQIVND (reference sequence). The CDR3 runs to 13 residues. The V end was cut by 3 bases, the J end by 3 bases, with 8 bases between. CDR3 DNA: TGTGCCAGTAGTATGGATATGGACACTGAAGCTTTCTTT. Translation gives CASSMDMDTEAFF.

V is TRBV6-1 and J is TRBJ1-5; D gene unclear. With 3 bases removed from V and 0 bases from J, the gap between germline ends came to 12 bases. The CDR3 length is 16 residues. Germline V gene data show CDR1 as MNHNS and CDR2 as SASEGT. The CDR3 DNA sequence: TGTGCCAGCAGTGAGGAGGGAGCGGATAGCAATCAGCCCCAGCATTTT. Amino acids: CASSEEGADSNQPQHF.

This clone was counted a few times. V usage is TRBV28 and J usage is TRBJ2-1; 9 nucleotides align to TRBD2. The V gene's germline CDR1 is MDHEN and CDR2 SYDVKM. J gave up 6 bases and V 8 bases, and 5 bases lay outside the gene matches. CDR3 length: 13 amino acids. CDR3 sequence: CASSSGGRNEQFF. In DNA form, the CDR3 reads TGTGCCAGCTCGAGCGGGGGGCGCAATGAGCAGTTCTTC.

This clone is a singleton in its sample. This chain uses TRBV19 with TRBJ2-3; possibly TRBD1 or TRBD2 for D (7 bases each). This CDR3 is built from 14 residues. V dropped 3 bases and J dropped 6 bases, with 13 bases sitting between them. Germline CDR1 is LNHDA and CDR2 is SQIVND (reference sequence). This CDR3 reads CASSIRGGFDTQYF. CDR3 coding DNA: TGTGCCAGTAGTATCAGGGGGGGTTTCGATACGCAGTATTTT. The full variable domain, rest sourced from reference TRBV19 and TRBJ2-3, is DGGITQSPKYLFRKEGQNVTLSCEQNLNHDAMYWYRQDPGQGLRLIYYSQIVNDFQKGDIAEGYSVSREKKESFPLTVTSAQKNPTAFYLCASSIRGGFDTQYFGPGTRLTVL.

The J gene is TRBJ2-2, the V gene TRBV6-1; D is undetermined. The V and J ends lost 5 bases and 3 bases respectively, with 7 bases between them. The CDR3 is 13 residues long. Looked up from germline, CDR1 is MNHNS and CDR2 is SASEGT. The CDR3 loop reads CASSFSYTGELFF. For the CDR3, the DNA is TGTGCCAGCAGTTTCAGTTACACCGGGGAGCTGTTTTTT.

This chain links TRBV28 with TRBJ2-2, with no clear D. The CDR3 has 13 amino acids. V was cut by 6 bases and J by 3 bases, with 8 bases left in between. Germline V gene data show CDR1 as MDHEN and CDR2 as SYDVKM. DNA of the CDR3: TGTGCCAGCAGCCTCTCCGACACCGGGGAGCTGTTTTTT. Its protein product is CASSLSDTGELFF.

J is TRBJ2-5 and V is TRBV13, with TRBD2 matching over 12 bases. V dropped 3 bases and J dropped 3; count of bases not matched to a gene: 5. The CDR3 is made up of 16 amino acids. Germline CDR1 is PRHDT and CDR2 is FYEKMQ (reference sequence). CDR3 in DNA: TGTGCCAGCAGCTTCAAACTAGCGGGGGGCAAAGAGACCCAGTACTTC. It codes for CASSFKLAGGKETQYF. Using reference TRBV13 and TRBJ2-5 for the parts outside the CDR3, the full variable domain is AAGVIQSPRHLIKEKRETATLKCYPIPRHDTVYWYQQGPGQDPQFLISFYEKMQSDKGSIPDRFSAQQFSDYHSELNMSSLELGDSALYFCASSFKLAGGKETQYFGPGTRLLVL.

The chain is built from TRBV5-1 and TRBJ1-1, with D tentatively TRBD1 (5 bases). Deletions cut 4 bases from V and 5 bases from J, with 12 bases between. The germline CDR1 and CDR2 sequences are SGHRS and YFSETQ. This CDR3 is built from 13 residues. The CDR3 bases are TGCGCCAGCAGCCCCTTCGCAGGGACTGAAGCTTTCTTT. Its translation: CASSPFAGTEAFF.

The chain couples TRBV19 to TRBJ2-1, with 8 positions matching TRBD1. The CDR3 is 15 residues long. With 5 bases clipped from V and 3 bases from J, the junction kept 6 bases outside the gene matches. CDR1 and CDR2 from the germline V gene are LNHDA and SQIVND (reference sequence). The CDR3 loop is CASSGQGLSYNEQFF. CDR3 sequence (DNA): TGTGCCAGTAGTGGACAGGGACTCAGCTACAATGAGCAGTTCTTC.

This clone was seen only once. This chain links TRBV18 with TRBJ1-3, with 8 bases lining up with TRBD1. This CDR3 contains 16 residues. CDR1 is KGHSH and CDR2 is LQKENI in the germline V gene. V lost 3 bases and J lost 0; bases outside the gene matches: 4. The chain's CDR3 is CASSPGQADSGNTIYF. The CDR3, as DNA: TGTGCCAGCTCACCGGGACAGGCTGACTCTGGAAACACCATATATTTT.

The chain uses TRBV13 and TRBJ1-2; D is possibly TRBD1 (6 bases). Deletions cut 6 bases from V and 8 bases from J, with 19 bases between. The CDR3 has 14 amino acids. CDR1 is PRHDT and CDR2 is FYEKMQ in the germline V gene (reference sequence). The CDR3 region is CASRDDRRGGGYTF. CDR3 coding DNA: TGTGCCAGCAGAGACGACCGACGCGGGGGCGGCTACACCTTC.

The chain combines TRBV30 with TRBJ2-2; D is possibly TRBD1 (6 bases). The germline gives CDR1 GTSNPN, CDR2 SVGIG (reference sequence). Trimming pared 6 bases from V and 2 bases from J, leaving 16 bases between. CDR3 length: 15 amino acids. The CDR3: CACKNRVINTGELFF. In DNA, the CDR3 is TGTGCCTGTAAAAACAGGGTTATCAACACCGGGGAGCTGTTTTTT.

This rearrangement joins TRBV6-1 to TRBJ2-7; tentative D call: TRBD2 (7 bases). Germline CDR1 is MNHNS and CDR2 is SASEGT. V dropped 6 bases and J dropped 3 bases, with 15 bases sitting between them. This CDR3 is built from 14 residues. The CDR3 loop reads CASRTRGGDYEQYF. CDR3 bases: TGTGCCAGCAGGACCCGAGGGGGGGACTACGAGCAGTACTTC.

The chain is built from TRBV7-8 and TRBJ1-4; the D is unclear. With 5 bases removed from V and 8 bases from J, the gap between germline ends came to 9 bases. The germline V gene encodes CDR1 SGHVS and CDR2 FQNEAQ. The CDR3 extends over 12 amino acids. The CDR3 protein is CASSRLGEKLFF. For the CDR3, the DNA is TGTGCCAGCAGCCGATTAGGGGAAAAACTGTTTTTT.